What follows are 21 T cell receptor beta chains derived from one specimen sequenced in a study of shared clonotypes between healthy human individuals. Data came from immunoSEQ multiplex PCR; TCRdb stores just in-frame clones and leaves some out. The sample includes about 490,000 clones, 70% to 80% of them seen just once. Sequencing was carried out using PBMCs. Every receptor here comes from a woman aged 40 to 50 in good health. Some clones in this sample may be carry-over from other donors' samples.

The chain links TRBV9 to TRBJ2-5; 7 nucleotides align to TRBD1. The germline V gene encodes CDR1 SGDLS and CDR2 YYNGEE. This CDR3 has 14 residues. The trim removed 5 bases at V and 2 bases at J, leaving 6 bases unmatched. Here the CDR3 reads CASSLDRTQETQYF. For the CDR3, the DNA is TGTGCCAGCAGTTTGGACAGGACACAAGAGACCCAGTACTTC.

The table lists this clone with a few counts. V gene TRBV19 combines with J gene TRBJ1-5, with 7 bases identical to TRBD1. The CDR3 covers 15 residues. The trim removed 3 bases at V and 5 bases at J, leaving 7 bases unmatched. The V gene's germline CDR1 is LNHDA and CDR2 SQIVND (reference sequence). The CDR3: CASSIPTGHYQPQHF. Written as DNA, the CDR3 is TGTGCCAGTAGTATCCCGACAGGGCACTATCAGCCCCAGCATTTT.

The genes are TRBV9 and TRBJ1-5; D not resolved. CDR1 and CDR2 from the germline V gene are SGDLS and YYNGEE. This CDR3 has 13 amino acids. Trimming took off 0 bases at V and 7 bases at J, with 8 bases between the two ends. The CDR3 DNA reads as TGTGCCAGCAGCGTAGGTCTTCACCAGCCCCAGCATTTT. This gives the protein CASSVGLHQPQHF.

V is TRBV4-3 and J is TRBJ2-1; 9 positions match TRBD2. Losses at the gene ends were 0 bases for V and 8 bases for J; bases not matched to a gene: 14. Germline CDR1 and CDR2: LGHNA and YSLEER. CDR3 size: 18 residues. The CDR3 DNA reads as TGCGCCAGCAGCCAAGACTGGCTAGCGGGAAAAGGTTTCCATGAGCAGTTCTTC. This codes for CASSQDWLAGKGFHEQFF.

This chain links TRBV27 with TRBJ1-5; tentative D call: TRBD1 (5 bases). Trimming shortened V by 5 bases and J by 4 bases, and 21 bases separated the two germline ends. CDR1 is MNHEY, CDR2 SMNVEV, per germline (reference sequence). The CDR3 contains 17 residues. The CDR3: CASSHMGVGSLNQPQHF. CDR3 in DNA: TGTGCCAGCAGTCATATGGGGGTGGGCAGTCTGAATCAGCCCCAGCATTTT.

The chain has TRBV5-6 and TRBJ2-1; TRBD2 agrees at 7 bases. CDR3 length equals 12 residues. From germline, CDR1 is SGHDT and CDR2 YYEEEE. J gave up 10 bases and V 4 bases, and 5 bases lay outside the gene matches. CDR3 DNA: TGTGCCAGCAGCAGGGGACTACAGGAGCAGTTCTTC. As protein: CASSRGLQEQFF.

The rearrangement joins TRBV30 to TRBJ2-7; possible D gene TRBD1, 6 bases. V shed 5 bases and J shed 3 bases, with 11 bases lying between them. Germline lookup yields CDR1 GTSNPN and CDR2 SVGIG (reference sequence). The length of the CDR3 is 12 residues. As DNA, the CDR3 is TGTGCCTGGGGCCAACAGGGCTACGAGCAGTACTTC. It encodes CAWGQQGYEQYF.

The CDR3 reads CASSIQPARDQPQHF. In DNA, the CDR3 is TGTGCCAGTAGTATACAACCCGCCCGGGATCAGCCCCAGCATTTT. The chain recombines TRBV19 with TRBJ1-5; no clear D gene. CDR1 is LNHDA, CDR2 SQIVND, per germline (reference sequence). The CDR3 length is 15 residues. V gave up 2 bases and J gave up 5 bases, with 13 bases separating them.

The sample holds a few counts of this clone. CDR3 residues: CAWRRLAGGTDTQYF. CDR3 DNA sequence: TGTGCCTGGAGGCGGCTAGCGGGAGGCACAGATACGCAGTATTTT. The chain employs TRBV30 and TRBJ2-3; 10 bases are a match to TRBD2. The length of the CDR3 is 15 residues. Germline CDR1 reads GTSNPN; CDR2 reads SVGIG (reference sequence). V gave up 3 bases and J gave up 1 base; unmatched junction bases: 4.

V usage is TRBV29-1 and J usage is TRBJ2-2; 7 bases match TRBD2. The CDR3 runs 13 residues. The trim removed 6 bases at V and 4 bases at J, leaving 5 bases unmatched. Germline lookup yields CDR1 SQVTM and CDR2 ANQGSEA. CDR3 sequence reads: CSVGTKSTGELFF. The CDR3 bases are TGCAGCGTCGGGACTAAATCCACCGGGGAGCTGTTTTTT.

This clone was picked up many times. The sample holds other DNA sequences that translate to the same CDR3. The J gene is TRBJ1-1, the V gene TRBV28; D not certain. V gave up 9 bases and J gave up 9 bases, with 14 bases separating them. The CDR3 has 11 residues. CDR1 and CDR2 from the germline V gene are MDHEN and SYDVKM. CDR3 nucleotide sequence: TGTGCCAGTGAACAGACCCCTCAAGCTTTCTTT. The encoded protein is CASEQTPQAFF.

This rearrangement joins TRBV6-1 to TRBJ1-5; tentatively, D is TRBD1 (6 bases). CDR3 length equals 14 residues. The germline gives CDR1 MNHNS, CDR2 SASEGT. Trimming took off 6 bases at V and 4 bases at J, with 13 bases between the two ends. As DNA, the CDR3 is TGTGCCAGCAGACAGGACAGTTTAAATCAGCCCCAGCATTTT. Protein: CASRQDSLNQPQHF.

The CDR3 region is CACNAANTGEEQYF. CDR3 sequence (DNA): TGCGCCTGCAACGCAGCGAACACAGGGGAAGAGCAGTACTTC. The rearrangement links TRBV5-1 to TRBJ2-7; 7 nucleotides line up with TRBD1. J lost 7 bases, V lost 10 bases, and 17 bases had no gene match. This CDR3 region has 14 residues. Germline V lookup: CDR1 SGHRS, CDR2 YFSETQ.

V and J are TRBV1 and TRBJ2-4; the D call TRBD2 from the table was never checked on the DNA. TRBV1 is shown as a pseudogene. This CDR3 has 24 amino acids. The CDR3 coding sequence is TGCACCAGCACCTTCAGAAAGGAGCGGATTAGCTTCCTTCCCGCTCCCATAGCCAAAAACATTCAGTACTTC. It translates to CTSTFRKERISFLPAPIAKNIQYF.

The V and J genes are TRBV7-8 and TRBJ2-5; the D gene could be TRBD1 or TRBD2 (6 bases each). V lost 5 bases, J lost 1 base, and 23 bases lay in between. This CDR3 has 18 amino acids. Germline values: CDR1 SGHVS, CDR2 FQNEAQ. As DNA, the CDR3 is TGTGCCAGCAGCAGCCGGAGAGCGGGTATGGGGGCCCAAGAGACCCAGTACTTC. Its protein is CASSSRRAGMGAQETQYF.

The rearrangement joins TRBV21-1 to TRBJ2-1; TRBD1, the table's D call, lacks a check against the DNA. TRBV21-1 is listed as a pseudogene. The CDR3 consists of 15 residues. This chain's CDR3 is CASSKKGTGNNEQFF. The CDR3 region has the DNA TGTGCCAGCAGCAAAAAAGGGACAGGGAACAATGAGCAGTTCTTC.

This chain uses TRBV4-2 with TRBJ1-2; D is possibly TRBD1 (6 bases). The CDR3 length is 15 residues. V was clipped by 1 base and J by 0 bases, with 9 bases between them. Germline V gene data show CDR1 as LGHNA and CDR2 as YNFKEQ. CDR3 region: CASSQAGAANYGYTF. The CDR3 nucleotides are TGTGCCAGCAGCCAAGCGGGGGCAGCTAACTATGGCTACACCTTC.

The chain recombines TRBV7-9 with TRBJ2-7, with a tentative D call TRBD1 (6 bases). Germline V CDR1 and CDR2: SEHNR, FQNEAQ (reference sequence). The CDR3 is made up of 12 amino acids. Trimming took 5 bases from V and 3 from J, leaving 8 bases between them. The CDR3 reads CASSRQDYEQYF. The CDR3 nucleotides read TGTGCCAGCAGCCGACAGGACTACGAGCAGTACTTC.

The chain links TRBV2 to TRBJ1-2, with TRBD1 matching 7 bases. Germline loops: CDR1 SNHLY, CDR2 FYNNEI. The CDR3 spans 14 residues. The ends lost 6 bases at V and 2 bases at J; junction bases unmatched: 6. CDR3 bases: TGTGCCAGCAGCACTAACAGGGGAAACTATGGCTACACCTTC. Translation: CASSTNRGNYGYTF. Filled out from reference TRBV2 and TRBJ1-2, the complete variable domain reads EPEVTQTPSHQVTQMGQEVILRCVPISNHLYFYWYRQILGQKVEFLVSFYNNEISEKSEIFDDQFSVERPDGSNFTLKIRSTKLEDSAMYFCASSTNRGNYGYTFGSGTRLTVV.

The rearrangement uses TRBV5-1 and TRBJ2-5, with D possibly matching TRBD1 (5 bases). There are 14 residues in the CDR3. Between the trimmed V and J ends, which lost 3 bases and 0 bases, there was a span of 9 bases. The germline gives CDR1 SGHRS, CDR2 YFSETQ. The CDR3 here is CASSSRGHQETQYF. In DNA form, the CDR3 reads TGCGCCAGCAGCTCAAGGGGCCACCAAGAGACCCAGTACTTC.

The chain carries TRBV28 and TRBJ1-5; TRBD1 is a possible D gene (5 bases). The CDR3 is 14 amino acids. Germline V gene data show CDR1 as MDHEN and CDR2 as SYDVKM. V lost 2 bases, J lost 6 bases, and 11 bases lay in between. CDR3 residues: CASSLGGIGQPQHF. CDR3 DNA sequence: TGTGCCAGCAGTTTAGGGGGGATCGGTCAGCCCCAGCATTTT.